The 20 T cell receptor beta chains below come from one sample, sequenced in a study of shared clonotypes between healthy human individuals. The repertoire was sequenced with immunoSEQ multiplex PCR; TCRdb's copy has only in-frame clones and lacks some. This sample carries hundreds of thousands of clones, around four fifths of them seen once, and the ten largest clones take around 1.8%. The specimen was memory CD4+ T cells sorted from blood. As to subset: CD45RA-negative fraction. These receptors all stem from a woman under 40 in good health.

The chain uses TRBV12-2 and TRBJ1-1. TRBV12-2 is shown as a pseudogene. The CDR3 has 16 residues. Here the CDR3 DNA reads TGTGCAAAAAGGAGGGTGAGGGTCGGAGGGAACACTGAAGCTTTCTTT. This encodes CAKRRVRVGGNTEAFF.

The rearrangement uses TRBV7-9 and TRBJ2-5; D may be TRBD1 (6 bases). The V gene's germline CDR1 is SEHNR and CDR2 FQNEAQ (reference sequence). With 6 bases removed from V and 4 bases from J, the gap between germline ends came to 12 bases. The CDR3 totals 13 residues. The CDR3: CASRGANLETQYF. For the CDR3, the DNA is TGTGCCAGCAGGGGGGCAAATTTAGAGACCCAGTACTTC. Full variable domain (rest looked up from reference TRBV7-9 and TRBJ2-5): DTGVSQNPRHKITKRGQNVTFRCDPISEHNRLYWYRQTLGQGPEFLTYFQNEAQLEKSRLLSDRFSAERPKGSFSTLEIQRTEQGDSAMYLCASRGANLETQYFGPGTRLLVL.

V and J are TRBV29-1 and TRBJ2-2; D gene ambiguous. V shed 6 bases and J shed 5 bases, with 16 bases lying between them. Germline CDR1 reads SQVTM; CDR2 reads ANQGSEA. The CDR3 has 14 amino acids. CDR3 DNA sequence: TGCAGCGTCGGAGTCAGTTTGGGGACCGGGGAGCTGTTTTTT. Translation gives CSVGVSLGTGELFF.

The V gene is TRBV7-6, the J gene TRBJ2-2; TRBD2 aligns across 8 bases. The germline CDR1 and CDR2 sequences are SGHVS and FNYEAQ. J lost 2 bases, V lost 7 bases, and 3 bases had no gene match. CDR3 length: 14 residues. The chain's CDR3 is CASTLAGNTGELFF. CDR3 DNA sequence: TGTGCCAGCACCCTAGCGGGTAACACCGGGGAGCTGTTTTTT.

Worth noting for this clone: At the DNA level, this CDR3 is encoded by other sequences in the same sample as well. V gene TRBV27 combines with J gene TRBJ2-7; TRBD1 is a possible D gene (6 bases). V shed 4 bases and J shed 5 bases, with 12 bases lying between them. Germline V gene lookup returns CDR1 MNHEY and CDR2 SMNVEV (reference sequence). The CDR3 has 13 residues. As DNA, the CDR3 is TGTGCCAGCAGTTCAAACAGGGTCCACGAGCAGTACTTC. It translates to CASSSNRVHEQYF.

The chain is built from TRBV4-2 and TRBJ1-4; possible D gene TRBD1, 6 bases. The CDR3 runs to 15 residues. Deletions cut 3 bases from V and 4 bases from J, with 12 bases between. Germline lookup yields CDR1 LGHNA and CDR2 YNFKEQ. CDR3 bases: TGTGCCAGCAGCCACCATGCGGACAGTAATGAAAAACTGTTTTTT. It codes for CASSHHADSNEKLFF.

The rearrangement uses TRBV5-1 and TRBJ2-2, with 7 bases aligning to TRBD2. V shed 8 bases and J 5 bases; nucleotides not matched to a gene: 12. CDR1 is SGHRS, CDR2 YFSETQ, per germline. CDR3 length equals 15 residues. CDR3 sequence reads: CASGRGRAFTGELFF. The CDR3 DNA reads TGCGCCAGTGGCCGGGGGAGGGCCTTTACCGGGGAGCTGTTTTTT.

The chain has TRBV7-3 and TRBJ2-3; TRBD2 matches at 9 bases. V lost 0 bases and J lost 4; bases outside the gene matches: 5. The CDR3 contains 16 residues. CDR1 is SGHTA, CDR2 FQGTGA, per germline. CDR3 region: CASSLTSGRSPDTQYF. The CDR3 nucleotides are TGTGCCAGCAGCTTAACTAGCGGGAGAAGTCCAGATACGCAGTATTTT. Together with reference TRBV7-3 and TRBJ2-3, the CDR3 gives the full variable domain: GAGVSQTPSNKVTEKGKYVELRCDPISGHTALYWYRQSLGQGPEFLIYFQGTGAADDSGLPNDRFFAVRPEGSVSTLKIQRTERGDSAVYLCASSLTSGRSPDTQYFGPGTRLTVL.

This clone was seen repeatedly, ten times or more. The V call is TRBV7-9, the J call TRBJ1-1; no definite D call. CDR1 SEHNR and CDR2 FQNEAQ come from the germline V gene (reference sequence). Trimming removed 5 bases at V and 3 bases at J, with 7 bases between. The CDR3 runs 12 residues. In nucleotides, the CDR3 is TGTGCCAGCAGCCAAAGGGACACTGAAGCTTTCTTT. Translated: CASSQRDTEAFF.

V and J are TRBV19 and TRBJ1-2; D not resolved. V lost 1 base and J 0 bases, leaving 9 bases between the germline ends. CDR3 size: 15 residues. CDR1 and CDR2 (germline): LNHDA, SQIVND (reference sequence). The CDR3 here is CASSIARGSNYGYTF. DNA for the CDR3: TGTGCCAGTAGTATAGCTCGGGGATCTAACTATGGCTACACCTTC.

At least ten counts were recorded for this clone. The CDR3 loop is CASSRTGGGTYNEQFF. The CDR3 DNA reads TGTGCCAGCAGCCGAACAGGGGGTGGTACCTACAATGAGCAGTTCTTC. The V gene is TRBV9, the J gene TRBJ2-1; TRBD1 matches 8 bases. With 4 bases clipped from V and 2 bases from J, the junction kept 8 bases outside the gene matches. CDR1 is SGDLS, CDR2 YYNGEE, per germline. The length of the CDR3 is 16 residues.

This chain joins TRBV21-1 and TRBJ2-3; the table's D call of TRBD2 was not tested on the DNA. TRBV21-1 represents a pseudogene. The CDR3 has 16 residues. The CDR3 coding sequence is TGTGCCAGCAGCAAAATAGCGGGAGTATCCGCAGATACGCAGTATTTT. It yields the protein CASSKIAGVSADTQYF.

The CDR3 DNA is TGTGCCAGCAGTTTATGGGCAGGGACAGAACCCTACGAGCAGTACTTC. Amino acids: CASSLWAGTEPYEQYF. The chain is built from TRBV28 and TRBJ2-7; 7 nucleotides agree with TRBD1. The CDR3 has 16 amino acids. V trimming: 0 bases; J trimming: 2 bases; junction bases outside the gene matches: 7. Per the germline V gene, CDR1 is MDHEN and CDR2 is SYDVKM.

This clone was seen a single time. The gene calls are TRBV10-1 and TRBJ1-1, with 8 bases matching TRBD1. Per the germline V gene, CDR1 is WNHNN and CDR2 is SYGVQD (reference sequence). Losses at the gene ends were 5 bases for V and 10 bases for J; bases not matched to a gene: 6. This CDR3 is built from 12 residues. CDR3 region: CASSFTGTGAFF. As DNA, the CDR3 is TGCGCCAGCAGTTTCACGGGGACAGGAGCTTTCTTT.

The chain combines TRBV10-3 with TRBJ2-7; no clear D. The V gene's germline CDR1 is ENHRY and CDR2 SYGVKD. The CDR3 is made up of 12 amino acids. The V and J ends lost 4 bases and 5 bases respectively, with 9 bases between them. The CDR3 bases are TGTGCCATCAGTGGTCTAATCGACGAGCAGTACTTC. This sequence encodes CAISGLIDEQYF.

V is TRBV19 and J is TRBJ2-1; 11 positions match TRBD2. V shed 4 bases and J 2 bases; nucleotides not matched to a gene: 4. Germline-derived CDR1 and CDR2 are LNHDA and SQIVND (reference sequence). The CDR3 loop spans 16 amino acids. Written as DNA, the CDR3 is TGTGCCAGTAGTAGACTAGCGGGAAGAACCTACAATGAGCAGTTCTTC. Translating it yields CASSRLAGRTYNEQFF.

This clone was seen a few times. J is TRBJ2-3 and V is TRBV13; D is possibly TRBD2 (5 bases). The V gene's germline CDR1 is PRHDT and CDR2 FYEKMQ (reference sequence). The CDR3 runs 13 residues. V shed 8 bases and J shed 3 bases, with 12 bases lying between them. The CDR3 sequence: CASGPTGTDTQYF. The CDR3 DNA reads as TGTGCCAGCGGGCCCACGGGAACAGATACGCAGTATTTT.

The chain uses TRBV7-2 and TRBJ2-3, with 7 bases lining up with TRBD2. V trimming: 8 bases; J trimming: 1 base; junction bases outside the gene matches: 12. Germline V gene sequence: CDR1 SGHTA, CDR2 FQGNSA. This CDR3 has 16 amino acids. The CDR3 bases are TGTGCCAGCCGCCCCTGGGCGGGAGAGGGCACAGATACGCAGTATTTT. It yields the protein CASRPWAGEGTDTQYF.

The rearrangement links TRBV2 to TRBJ1-1, with 10 positions matching TRBD1. Germline-derived CDR1 and CDR2 are SNHLY and FYNNEI. CDR3 length: 14 residues. With V trimmed by 6 bases and J by 3 bases, 4 bases remained unmatched. CDR3 loop: CASRRTGGDTEAFF. The CDR3, as DNA: TGTGCCAGCAGAAGGACAGGGGGAGACACTGAAGCTTTCTTT. The full variable domain, completed using reference TRBV2 and TRBJ1-1, is EPEVTQTPSHQVTQMGQEVILRCVPISNHLYFYWYRQILGQKVEFLVSFYNNEISEKSEIFDDQFSVERPDGSNFTLKIRSTKLEDSAMYFCASRRTGGDTEAFFGQGTRLTVV.

This chain uses TRBV7-9 with TRBJ2-7; possible D gene TRBD2, 5 bases. CDR1 is SEHNR and CDR2 is FQNEAQ in the germline V gene (reference sequence). CDR3 size: 14 residues. V was pared by 4 bases and J by 2 bases, with 12 bases between. CDR3 nucleotides: TGTGCCAGCAGCTCGTGGGGAGCGACCTACGAGCAGTACTTC. This encodes CASSSWGATYEQYF.